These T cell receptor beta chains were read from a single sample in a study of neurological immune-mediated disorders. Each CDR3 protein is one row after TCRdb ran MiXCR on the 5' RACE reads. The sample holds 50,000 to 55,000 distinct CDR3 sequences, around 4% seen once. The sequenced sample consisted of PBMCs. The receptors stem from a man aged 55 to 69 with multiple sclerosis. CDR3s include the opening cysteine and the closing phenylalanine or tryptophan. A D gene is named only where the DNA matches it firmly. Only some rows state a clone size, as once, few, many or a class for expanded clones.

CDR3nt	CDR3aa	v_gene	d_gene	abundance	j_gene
TGCAGTGCTAGTACGCCGATCTCCTACGAGCAGTACTTC	CSASTPISYEQYF	TRBV20-1	.	medium-sized	TRBJ2-7
TGTGCCACCAGCAGGGACAGGGCCTATAATTCACCCCTCCACTTT	CATSRDRAYNSPLHF	TRBV15	TRBD1	many	TRBJ1-6
TGTGCCACCAGTATGCGAGGGGGAGGGCCCCACAATGAGCAGTTCTTC	CATSMRGGGPHNEQFF	TRBV24-1	.	many	TRBJ2-1
TGCAGTGCAGCAGAGAGGGGGGATGAGGAGACCCAGTACTTC	CSAAERGDEETQYF	TRBV20-1	.	many	TRBJ2-5
TGCAGTGCTACCCAGGGGGTCCGCGAAGATACGCAGTATTTT	CSATQGVREDTQYF	TRBV20-1	TRBD1	few	TRBJ2-3
TGTGCCAGCAGTTACCCCGGGCTGGGGGAGCAGTACTTC	CASSYPGLGEQYF	TRBV6-6	.	few	TRBJ2-7
TGTGCCAGCAGCAAAGACCCGCGGCAAGAGACCCAGTACTTC	CASSKDPRQETQYF	TRBV21-1	.	many	TRBJ2-5
TGTGCCAGCAGGTTTATGCGGGGACCCCTCCACTTT	CASRFMRGPLHF	TRBV12-3/TRBV12-4	.	few	TRBJ1-6
TGTGCCAGCAGTAACCCGGGACGGGTCGAGCAGTACTTC	CASSNPGRVEQYF	TRBV7-2	.	many	TRBJ2-7
TGCGCCAGCACGTTCAGGGGGAAGGAGGCTGAGCAGTTCTTC	CASTFRGKEAEQFF	TRBV5-1	TRBD1	many	TRBJ2-1
TGCAGTGCTAGAGAGTTGGGCAGGGTGGACGAGCAGTACTTC	CSARELGRVDEQYF	TRBV20-1	.	many	TRBJ2-7
TGCGCCAGCAGCGATAAGAAGAATGAGCAGTTCTTC	CASSDKKNEQFF	TRBV4-1	.	few	TRBJ2-1
TGTGCCAGCAGCTTAGAGCATCCGGGAAAGGGGGACACTGAAGCTTTCTTT	CASSLEHPGKGDTEAFF	TRBV11-2	.	.	TRBJ1-1
TGCAGCAGCCGCGGTGGGGGCACTGCAGCTTTCTTT	CSSRGGGTAAFF	TRBV29-1	.	.	TRBJ1-1
TGCAGTGCTAGCGACCGGGGGGCAGATACGCAGTATTTT	CSASDRGADTQYF	TRBV20-1	TRBD2	many	TRBJ2-3
TGTGCCAGCAGCCAAGGACCCTACGAGCAGTACTTC	CASSQGPYEQYF	TRBV3-1	.	many	TRBJ2-7
TGTGCCAGCAGTGAAGCCGGGACAGGGAAACTAGACCTCATGTACTTC	CASSEAGTGKLDLMYF	TRBV6-1	TRBD1	few	TRBJ2-7
TGTGCCAGCTCAGCCGGCCTTCGGAGCTCTGGAAACACCATATATTTT	CASSAGLRSSGNTIYF	TRBV18	.	many	TRBJ1-3
TGCAGTGCTAAACCCGACGTAGCTGAAGCTTTCTTT	CSAKPDVAEAFF	TRBV20-1	.	many	TRBJ1-1
TGTGCCAGCAGCTTAGAACCGGGACAGGGGGCAAAGCAGTTCTTC	CASSLEPGQGAKQFF	TRBV11-1	TRBD1	.	TRBJ2-1
TGCAGTGGGTCGGAGGCCCTCGGCTACGAGCAGTACTTC	CSGSEALGYEQYF	TRBV20-1	.	few	TRBJ2-7
TGTGCCAGCAGTCCCCGGACGTTAGGTGGAAACACCATATATTTT	CASSPRTLGGNTIYF	TRBV12-3/TRBV12-4	.	many	TRBJ1-3
TGCGCCAGCAGCCTCACTACCGGGACTACGTACAATGAGCAGTTCTTC	CASSLTTGTTYNEQFF	TRBV5-1	TRBD2	many	TRBJ2-1